This TCR beta chain derives from a study of T-cell reconstitution after alpha-beta-depleted transplantation in children. Unique molecular identifiers were used in preparing the TCRbeta library. TCRdb reanalysed the PCR reads using MiXCR and keeps one entry per CDR3 protein. The table shows hundreds of thousands of distinct CDR3 sequences, with around 10% occurring only once. This clonotype was recorded many times. Germline lookup yields CDR1 MNHEY and CDR2 SVGAGI. The V end was cut by 0 bases, the J end by 1 base, with 14 bases between. The CDR3 length is 17 residues. The specimen comprised PBMCs, sampled before TCRalphabeta/CD19-depleted stem cell transplant. This TCR was recovered from a boy under two years old with acute myeloid leukemia, due to receive a stem cell transplant. This sequence joins TRBV6-5 and TRBJ2-3; weak D call: TRBD1 (5 bases). The CDR3 DNA reads as TGTGCCAGCAGTTACTCGAGTCCCGGACACCGCACAGATACGCAGTATTTT. It codes for CASSYSSPGHRTDTQYF.